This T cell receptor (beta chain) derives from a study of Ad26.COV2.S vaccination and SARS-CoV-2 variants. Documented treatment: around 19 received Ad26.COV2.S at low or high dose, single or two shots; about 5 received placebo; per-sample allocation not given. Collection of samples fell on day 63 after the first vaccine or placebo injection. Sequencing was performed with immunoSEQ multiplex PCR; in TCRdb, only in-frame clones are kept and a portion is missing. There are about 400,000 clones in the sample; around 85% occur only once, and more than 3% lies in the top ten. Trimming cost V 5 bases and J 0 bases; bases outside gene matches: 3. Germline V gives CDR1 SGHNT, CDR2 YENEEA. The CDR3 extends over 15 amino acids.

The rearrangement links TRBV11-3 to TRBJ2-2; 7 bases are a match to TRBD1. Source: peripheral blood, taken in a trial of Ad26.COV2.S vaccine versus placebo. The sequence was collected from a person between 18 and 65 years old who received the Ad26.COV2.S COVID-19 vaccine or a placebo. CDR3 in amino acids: CASSRDSSNTGELFF. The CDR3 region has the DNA TGTGCCAGCAGCCGGGACAGCTCGAACACCGGGGAGCTGTTTTTT. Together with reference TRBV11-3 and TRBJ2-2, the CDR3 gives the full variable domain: EAGVVQSPRYKIIEKKQPVAFWCNPISGHNTLYWYLQNLGQGPELLIRYENEEAVDDSQLPKDRFSAERLKGVDSTLKIQPAELGDSAVYLCASSRDSSNTGELFFGEGSRLTVL.